This T cell receptor (beta chain) emerged from a study of T cells in Graves' hyperthyroidism and ophthalmopathy. This clonotype was counted at least ten times. What it recognizes is unknown. Researchers took RNA transcripts and amplified the TCR beta CDR3 regions from them. During a first-round RT-PCR of the TCR CDR3, the HTBI primer set was used. TCRdb re-derived calls from the multiplex PCR reads in MiXCR, one entry per CDR3 protein. The data hold approximately 510,000 distinct CDR3 sequences, with roughly 20% observed a single time. The study based diagnoses on clinical symptoms, serum thyroxine and TRAb, thyroid ultrasound and orbital computed tomography. Using around 10 ml of fresh peripheral blood, PBMCs were prepared. Overall study results and limits: Most clonotypes that expanded in the thyroid above 0.001 also showed up in blood.

The germline gives CDR1 MDHEN, CDR2 SYDVKM. V lost 1 base and J lost 9, with 10 bases in between. The CDR3 totals 12 residues. This TCR was recovered from a man younger than 35 with Graves' hyperthyroidism. J is TRBJ2-7 and V is TRBV28; D call uncertain. The sequenced sample consisted of blood. The CDR3 reads CASSLSGQPQYF. In DNA form, the CDR3 reads TGTGCCAGCAGTTTATCGGGTCAGCCGCAGTACTTC.